The rows below give T cell receptor beta chains drawn from one sample of a study of Graves' ophthalmopathy and Graves' hyperthyroidism. TCRdb called the multiplex PCR reads again in MiXCR, with one record for every CDR3 protein. The sample lists 900,000 to 1,200,000 distinct CDR3 sequences, about two fifths occurring once. The sequencing sample was made of peripheral blood or thyroid tissue (not recorded which). The receptors stem from an adult man with Graves' hyperthyroidism. Both conserved end residues are part of each CDR3. The order of the fields is clone size, D gene, V gene, J gene, CDR3 DNA, CDR3 protein. The D gene is left open where the match is weak. For some rows the clone size is stated as once, few or many, or as a class when expanded; others skip it.

abundance: few; d_gene: TRBD2; v_gene: TRBV10-2; j_gene: TRBJ2-5; CDR3nt: TGCGCCAGCAGTATTAGCGGGAGAATCGAGACCCAGTACTTC; CDR3aa: CASSISGRIETQYF
abundance: many; d_gene: NA; v_gene: TRBV2; j_gene: TRBJ2-2; CDR3nt: TGTGCCAGCAGCGCCCAGTCGAACACCGGGGAGCTGTTTTTT; CDR3aa: CASSAQSNTGELFF
abundance: NA; d_gene: NA; v_gene: TRBV29-1; j_gene: TRBJ2-5; CDR3nt: TGCAGCGTTGCAACGGAAACAGATACGCAGTACTTC; CDR3aa: CSVATETDTQYF
abundance: few; d_gene: TRBD2; v_gene: TRBV4-2; j_gene: TRBJ2-5; CDR3nt: TGTGCCAGCAGCCAAGGACTAGCGGTAGAGACCCAGTACTTC; CDR3aa: CASSQGLAVETQYF
abundance: many; d_gene: NA; v_gene: TRBV7-9; j_gene: TRBJ1-2; CDR3nt: TGTGCCAGCAGCTTAGTAGAGGGAAGCTATGGCTACACCTTC; CDR3aa: CASSLVEGSYGYTF
abundance: NA; d_gene: NA; v_gene: TRBV10-3; j_gene: TRBJ1-1; CDR3nt: TGTGCCGTCCGTAGCGGGAGGAATGACACTGAAGCTTTCTTT; CDR3aa: CAVRSGRNDTEAFF
abundance: few; d_gene: NA; v_gene: TRBV3-1; j_gene: TRBJ2-7; CDR3nt: TGTGCCAGCAGCCAAGGAGATCGCGAGCAGTACTTC; CDR3aa: CASSQGDREQYF
abundance: many; d_gene: NA; v_gene: TRBV2; j_gene: TRBJ1-6; CDR3nt: TGTGCCAGCAGATACCACGGGCAGAGGAAACGGGGCGGTTCACCCCTCCACTTT; CDR3aa: CASRYHGQRKRGGSPLHF
abundance: few; d_gene: NA; v_gene: TRBV4-3; j_gene: TRBJ2-2; CDR3nt: TGCGCCAGCAGCCAAGATTGGGGAACTGGGGGGGAGCTGTTTTTT; CDR3aa: CASSQDWGTGGELFF
abundance: many; d_gene: NA; v_gene: TRBV6-1; j_gene: TRBJ1-5; CDR3nt: TGTGCCAGCAGAGGCCAGGGAAATAGCAATCAGCCCCAGCATTTT; CDR3aa: CASRGQGNSNQPQHF
abundance: NA; d_gene: NA; v_gene: TRBV20-1; j_gene: TRBJ1-1; CDR3nt: TGCAGTGCTAGTGGGGCAGGGGATCGTGAAGCTTTCTTT; CDR3aa: CSASGAGDREAFF
abundance: NA; d_gene: NA; v_gene: TRBV15; j_gene: TRBJ1-3; CDR3nt: TGTGCCACCAGCCGGACCGGACACGGAGGGAACACCATATATTTT; CDR3aa: CATSRTGHGGNTIYF
abundance: NA; d_gene: NA; v_gene: TRBV18; j_gene: TRBJ1-5; CDR3nt: TGTGCCAGCTCACCAGCAGGGATGGGTCAGCCCCAGCATTTT; CDR3aa: CASSPAGMGQPQHF
abundance: NA; d_gene: NA; v_gene: TRBV29-1; j_gene: TRBJ1-3; CDR3nt: TGCAGCGTACCCCACCGTCCGGGAGACAGGCTCTCTGGAAACACCATATATTTT; CDR3aa: CSVPHRPGDRLSGNTIYF
abundance: NA; d_gene: TRBD1; v_gene: TRBV7-3; j_gene: TRBJ1-1; CDR3nt: TGTGCCTGGAGCCCCCTCGGGGGGACAGGGCGGAACACTGAAGCTTTCTTT; CDR3aa: CAWSPLGGTGRNTEAFF
abundance: few; d_gene: NA; v_gene: TRBV7-2; j_gene: TRBJ2-7; CDR3nt: TGTGCCAGCAGCCCCACAGGAGTCCACCCCTACGAGCAGTACTTC; CDR3aa: CASSPTGVHPYEQYF
abundance: many; d_gene: TRBD1; v_gene: TRBV19; j_gene: TRBJ1-2; CDR3nt: TGTGCCAGTAGAACCGGGACAGCCAACCAGTATGGCTACACCTTC; CDR3aa: CASRTGTANQYGYTF
abundance: NA; d_gene: NA; v_gene: TRBV2; j_gene: TRBJ2-7; CDR3nt: TGTGCCAGCAGTTTCACCGAGAACACCGGGGAGCAGTACTTC; CDR3aa: CASSFTENTGEQYF
abundance: few; d_gene: TRBD1; v_gene: TRBV14; j_gene: TRBJ1-4; CDR3nt: TGTGCCAGCAGCCAGATCTCTCCGGGACAGTATAATGAAAAACTGTTTTTT; CDR3aa: CASSQISPGQYNEKLFF
abundance: many; d_gene: NA; v_gene: TRBV6-1; j_gene: TRBJ1-5; CDR3nt: TGTGCCAGCAGTGAAGGGTCCCGCCGGTGGCCCCAGCATTTT; CDR3aa: CASSEGSRRWPQHF
abundance: NA; d_gene: NA; v_gene: TRBV11-2; j_gene: TRBJ2-7; CDR3nt: TGTGCCAGCAGCTTAGATTGGGAGAACTACGAGCAGTACTTC; CDR3aa: CASSLDWENYEQYF
abundance: NA; d_gene: NA; v_gene: TRBV11-2; j_gene: TRBJ1-2; CDR3nt: TGTGCCAGCAGCGCTGCCCTTTATGGCTACGCCTTC; CDR3aa: CASSAALYGYAF
abundance: NA; d_gene: TRBD1; v_gene: TRBV20-1; j_gene: TRBJ2-7; CDR3nt: TGCAGTGCTAGAGATGCGGGACAGGGGGCCGAGCAGTACTTC; CDR3aa: CSARDAGQGAEQYF
abundance: NA; d_gene: TRBD1; v_gene: TRBV15; j_gene: TRBJ2-7; CDR3nt: TGTGCCACCAGCAGGGATGACAGGGCCTACGAGCAGTACTTC; CDR3aa: CATSRDDRAYEQYF
abundance: few; d_gene: NA; v_gene: TRBV6-5; j_gene: TRBJ1-1; CDR3nt: TGTGCCAGCAGTTACGGCGGGGGGGGAGCTTTCTTT; CDR3aa: CASSYGGGGAFF
abundance: few; d_gene: NA; v_gene: TRBV6-5; j_gene: TRBJ2-7; CDR3nt: TGTGCCAGCAGGACCACATTCTACGAGCAGTACTTC; CDR3aa: CASRTTFYEQYF
abundance: many; d_gene: NA; v_gene: TRBV20-1; j_gene: TRBJ2-7; CDR3nt: TGCAGTGCTAAAACGCGGCACGAGCAGTACTTC; CDR3aa: CSAKTRHEQYF